This TCR beta chain was recovered during a study of sequential checkpoint blockade in melanoma. Across the study: Twenty-two patients had tumor biopsies before treatment and at week 13.

The CDR3 has 17 amino acids. Germline V gives CDR1 KGHSH, CDR2 LQKENI. J gave up 6 bases and V 3 bases, and 6 bases lay outside the gene matches. Sample treatment: randomized to nivolumab then ipilimumab (arm A) or the reverse (arm B). Patients had received no earlier DNA-damaging chemotherapy. Findings of the study overall: Patients with week-13 increases in T-cell fraction and clonality benefited about 30 times more often. In arm A, pretreatment tumor clonality was associated with response.

A remark on this clone: Its antigen is currently unknown.

Sequencing used immunoSEQ multiplex PCR; TCRdb keeps in-frame clones, though not all of them. The sample carries under 15,000 clones, roughly 26% recorded once. Sequenced here: tumor tissue (inferred from file names), sampled from a patient given nivolumab and ipilimumab in sequence. This sequence originates from a human donor with melanoma. V usage is TRBV18 and J usage is TRBJ2-1, with TRBD2 matching over 15 bases. CDR3 bases: TGTGCCAGCTCACCTAGGACTAGCGGGGGGGCAGGCAATGAGCAGTTCTTC. This encodes CASSPRTSGGAGNEQFF.